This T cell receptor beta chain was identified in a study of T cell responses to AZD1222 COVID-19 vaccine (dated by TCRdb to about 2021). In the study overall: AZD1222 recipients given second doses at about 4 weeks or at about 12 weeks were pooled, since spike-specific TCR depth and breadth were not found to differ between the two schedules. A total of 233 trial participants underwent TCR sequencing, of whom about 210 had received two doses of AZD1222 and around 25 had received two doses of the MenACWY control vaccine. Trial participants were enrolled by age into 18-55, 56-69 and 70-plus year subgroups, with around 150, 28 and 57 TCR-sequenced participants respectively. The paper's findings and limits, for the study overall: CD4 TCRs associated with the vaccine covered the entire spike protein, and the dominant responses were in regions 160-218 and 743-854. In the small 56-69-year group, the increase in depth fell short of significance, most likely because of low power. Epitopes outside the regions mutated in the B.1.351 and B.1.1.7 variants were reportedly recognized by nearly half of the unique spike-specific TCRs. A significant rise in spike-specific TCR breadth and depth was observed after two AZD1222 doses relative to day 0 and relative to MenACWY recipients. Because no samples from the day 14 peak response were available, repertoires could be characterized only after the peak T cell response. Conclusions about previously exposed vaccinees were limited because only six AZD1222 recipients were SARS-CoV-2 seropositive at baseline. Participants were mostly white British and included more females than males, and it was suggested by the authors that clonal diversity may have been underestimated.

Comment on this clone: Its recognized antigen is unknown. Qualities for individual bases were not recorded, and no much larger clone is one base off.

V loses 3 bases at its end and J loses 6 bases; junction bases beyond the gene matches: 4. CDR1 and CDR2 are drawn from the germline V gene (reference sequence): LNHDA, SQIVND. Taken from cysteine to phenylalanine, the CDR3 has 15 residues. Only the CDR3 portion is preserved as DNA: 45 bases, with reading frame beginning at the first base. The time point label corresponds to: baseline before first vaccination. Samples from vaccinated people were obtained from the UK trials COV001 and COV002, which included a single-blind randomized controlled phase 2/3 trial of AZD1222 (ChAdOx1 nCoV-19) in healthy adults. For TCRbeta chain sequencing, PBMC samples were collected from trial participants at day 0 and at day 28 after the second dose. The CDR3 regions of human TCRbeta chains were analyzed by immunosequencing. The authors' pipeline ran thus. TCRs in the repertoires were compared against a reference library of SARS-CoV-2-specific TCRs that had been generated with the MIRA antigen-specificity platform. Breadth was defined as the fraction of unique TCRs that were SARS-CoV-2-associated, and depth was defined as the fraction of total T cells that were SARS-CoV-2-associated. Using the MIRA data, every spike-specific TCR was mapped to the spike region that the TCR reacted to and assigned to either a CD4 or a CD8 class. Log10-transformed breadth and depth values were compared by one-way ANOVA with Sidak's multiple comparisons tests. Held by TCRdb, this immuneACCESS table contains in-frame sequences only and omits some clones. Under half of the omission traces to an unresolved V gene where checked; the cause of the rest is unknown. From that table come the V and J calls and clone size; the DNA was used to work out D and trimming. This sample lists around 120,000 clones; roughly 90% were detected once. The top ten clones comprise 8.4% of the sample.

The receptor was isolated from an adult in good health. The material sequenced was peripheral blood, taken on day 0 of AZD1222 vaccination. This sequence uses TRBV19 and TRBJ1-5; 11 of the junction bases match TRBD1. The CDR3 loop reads CASSMDRGLGQPQHF. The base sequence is TGTGCCAGTAGTATGGACAGGGGGCTCGGTCAGCCCCAGCATTTT.